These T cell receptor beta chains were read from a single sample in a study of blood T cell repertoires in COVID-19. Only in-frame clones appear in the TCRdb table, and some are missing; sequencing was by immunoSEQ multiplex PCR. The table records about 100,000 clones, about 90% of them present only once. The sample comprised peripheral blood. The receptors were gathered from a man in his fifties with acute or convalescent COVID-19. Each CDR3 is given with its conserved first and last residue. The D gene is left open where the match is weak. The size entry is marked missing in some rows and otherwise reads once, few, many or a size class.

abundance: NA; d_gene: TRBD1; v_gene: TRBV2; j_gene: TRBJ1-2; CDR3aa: CASSPGTGKTDGYTF; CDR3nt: TGTGCCAGCAGCCCGGGGACAGGAAAAACCGATGGCTACACCTTC
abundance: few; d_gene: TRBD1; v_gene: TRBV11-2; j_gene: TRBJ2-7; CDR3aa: CASRGQGAYEQYF; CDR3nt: TGTGCCAGCAGGGGACAGGGGGCCTACGAGCAGTACTTC
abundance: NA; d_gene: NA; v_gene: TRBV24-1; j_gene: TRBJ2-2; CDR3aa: CATSPTITGELFF; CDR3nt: TGTGCCACCAGTCCAACTATCACCGGGGAGCTGTTTTTT
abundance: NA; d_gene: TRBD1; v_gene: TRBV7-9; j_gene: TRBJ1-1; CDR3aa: CASSSKQGAWVNTEAFF; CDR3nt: TGTGCCAGCAGCTCGAAACAGGGGGCCTGGGTGAACACTGAAGCTTTCTTT
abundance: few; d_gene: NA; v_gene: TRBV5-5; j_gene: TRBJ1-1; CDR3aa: CASSFSPRGGGTEAFF; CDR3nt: TGTGCCAGCAGCTTCTCCCCACGGGGGGGCGGTACTGAAGCTTTCTTT
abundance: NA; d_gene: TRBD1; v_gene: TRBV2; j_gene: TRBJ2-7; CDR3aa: CASSVRDSGYREQYF; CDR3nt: TGTGCCAGCAGTGTTCGGGACAGTGGATACCGCGAGCAGTACTTC
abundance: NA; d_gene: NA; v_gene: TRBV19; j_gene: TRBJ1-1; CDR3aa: CASSLGGITEAFF; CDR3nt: TGTGCCAGTAGTTTAGGAGGGATCACTGAAGCTTTCTTT
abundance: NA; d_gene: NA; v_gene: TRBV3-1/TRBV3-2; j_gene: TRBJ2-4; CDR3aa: CASSQNTVAKNIQYF; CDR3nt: TGTGCCAGCAGCCAAAACACCGTAGCCAAAAACATTCAGTACTTC
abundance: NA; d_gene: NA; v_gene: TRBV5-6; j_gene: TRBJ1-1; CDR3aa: CASAVGGARAEAFF; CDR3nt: TGTGCCAGCGCGGTGGGAGGGGCTAGGGCTGAAGCTTTCTTT
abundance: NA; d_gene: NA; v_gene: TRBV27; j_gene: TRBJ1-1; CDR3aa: CASSFLDTLNTEAFF; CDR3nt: TGTGCCAGCAGTTTCCTCGACACTTTGAACACTGAAGCTTTCTTT
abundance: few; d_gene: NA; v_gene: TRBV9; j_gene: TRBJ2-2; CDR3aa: CASSEPSYPGELFF; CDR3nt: TGTGCCAGCAGCGAACCTTCCTACCCCGGGGAGCTGTTTTTT
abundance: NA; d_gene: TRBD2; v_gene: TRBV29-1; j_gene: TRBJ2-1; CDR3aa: CSVAWTRGYDEQFF; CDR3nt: TGCAGCGTTGCGTGGACTAGGGGTTACGATGAGCAGTTCTTC
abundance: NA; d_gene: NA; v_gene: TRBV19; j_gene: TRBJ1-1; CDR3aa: CASSLPGVRPPKAFF; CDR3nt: TGTGCCAGTAGTCTTCCGGGGGTGAGGCCCCCTAAAGCTTTCTTT
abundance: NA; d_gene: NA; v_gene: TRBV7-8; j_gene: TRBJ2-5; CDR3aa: CASSLGRQQETQYF; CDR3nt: TGTGCCAGCAGCTTAGGGCGACAGCAAGAGACCCAGTACTTC
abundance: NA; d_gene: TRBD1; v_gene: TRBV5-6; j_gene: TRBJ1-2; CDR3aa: CASSWTGSVANYGYTF; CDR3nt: TGTGCCAGCAGCTGGACAGGGTCGGTAGCTAACTATGGCTACACCTTC
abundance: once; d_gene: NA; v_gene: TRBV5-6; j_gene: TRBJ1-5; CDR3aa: CASSFSNQPQHF; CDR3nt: TGTGCCAGCTCCTTTAGCAATCAGCCCCAGCATTTT
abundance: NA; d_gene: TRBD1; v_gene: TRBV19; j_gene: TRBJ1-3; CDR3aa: CASSTQGRNTIYF; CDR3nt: TGTGCCAGTAGTACACAGGGGAGAAACACCATATATTTT
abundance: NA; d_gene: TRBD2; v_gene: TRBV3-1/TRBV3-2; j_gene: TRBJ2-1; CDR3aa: CASSQEGASSGGNEQFF; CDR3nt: TGTGCCAGCAGCCAAGAAGGAGCCTCTAGCGGGGGTAATGAGCAGTTCTTC
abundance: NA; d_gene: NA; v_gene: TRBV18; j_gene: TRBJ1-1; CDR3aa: CASSEDRNTEAFF; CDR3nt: TGTGCCAGCTCAGAAGACAGGAACACTGAAGCTTTCTTT
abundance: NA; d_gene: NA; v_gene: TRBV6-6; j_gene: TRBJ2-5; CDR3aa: CASSLSETQYF; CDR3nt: TGTGCCAGCAGTTTAAGCGAGACCCAGTACTTC
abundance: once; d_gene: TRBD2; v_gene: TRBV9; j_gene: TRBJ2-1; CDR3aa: CASSFRTSGDNEQFF; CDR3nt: TGTGCCAGCAGCTTTCGGACTAGCGGGGACAATGAGCAGTTCTTC
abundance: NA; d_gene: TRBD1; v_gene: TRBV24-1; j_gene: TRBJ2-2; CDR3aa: CATSTGYTGELFF; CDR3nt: TGTGCCACCTCGACAGGGTACACCGGGGAGCTGTTTTTT
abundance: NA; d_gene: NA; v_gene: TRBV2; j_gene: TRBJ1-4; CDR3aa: CASSEESINEKLFF; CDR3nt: TGTGCCAGCAGTGAAGAGTCTATTAATGAAAAACTGTTTTTT
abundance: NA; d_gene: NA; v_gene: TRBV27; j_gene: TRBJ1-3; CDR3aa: CASSESGTHGNTIYF; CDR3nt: TGTGCCAGCAGTGAATCCGGGACTCACGGAAACACCATATATTTT
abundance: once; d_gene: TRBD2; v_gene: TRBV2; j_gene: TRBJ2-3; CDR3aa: CASSLRRSTSEDTQYF; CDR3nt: TGTGCCAGCAGTCTCAGAAGATCAACTAGCGAAGATACGCAGTATTTT
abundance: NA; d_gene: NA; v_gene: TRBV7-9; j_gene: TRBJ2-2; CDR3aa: CATSYPGELFF; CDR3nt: TGTGCCACCTCCTACCCCGGGGAGCTGTTTTTT
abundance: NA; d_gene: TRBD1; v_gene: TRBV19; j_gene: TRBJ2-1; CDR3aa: CASSRRGQGAINEQFF; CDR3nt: TGTGCCAGTAGTAGAAGGGGACAGGGGGCGATCAATGAGCAGTTCTTC
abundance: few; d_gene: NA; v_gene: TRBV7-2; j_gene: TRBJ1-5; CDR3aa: CASSLTGRLEQPQHF; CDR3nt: TGTGCCAGCAGCTTAACAGGCAGGCTTGAACAGCCCCAGCATTTT
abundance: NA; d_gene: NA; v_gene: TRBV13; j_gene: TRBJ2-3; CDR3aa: CASRRFGISTDTQYF; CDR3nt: TGTGCCAGCCGCCGGTTCGGGATAAGCACAGATACGCAGTATTTT
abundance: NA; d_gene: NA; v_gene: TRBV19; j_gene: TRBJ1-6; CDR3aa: CASSMAPSSYNSPLHF; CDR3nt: TGTGCCAGTAGTATGGCCCCAAGCTCCTATAATTCACCCCTCCACTTT
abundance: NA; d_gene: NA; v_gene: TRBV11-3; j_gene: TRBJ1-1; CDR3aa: CASSLHTGSGTEAFF; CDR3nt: TGTGCCAGCAGCCTACATACAGGGAGTGGGACTGAAGCTTTCTTT